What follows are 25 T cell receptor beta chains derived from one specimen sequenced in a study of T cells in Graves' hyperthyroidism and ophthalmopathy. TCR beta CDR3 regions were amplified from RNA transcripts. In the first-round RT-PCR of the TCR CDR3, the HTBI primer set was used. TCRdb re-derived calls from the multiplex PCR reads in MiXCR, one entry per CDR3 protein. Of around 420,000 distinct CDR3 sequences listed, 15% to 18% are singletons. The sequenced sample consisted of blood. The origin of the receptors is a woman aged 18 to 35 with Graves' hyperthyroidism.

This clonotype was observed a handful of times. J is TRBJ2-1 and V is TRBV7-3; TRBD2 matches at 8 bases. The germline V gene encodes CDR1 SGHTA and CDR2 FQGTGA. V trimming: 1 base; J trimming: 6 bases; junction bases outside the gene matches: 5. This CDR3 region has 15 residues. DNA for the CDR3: TGTGCCAGCAGCTTAATGGCGGGAGGAGTCAATGAGCAGTTCTTC. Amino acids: CASSLMAGGVNEQFF.

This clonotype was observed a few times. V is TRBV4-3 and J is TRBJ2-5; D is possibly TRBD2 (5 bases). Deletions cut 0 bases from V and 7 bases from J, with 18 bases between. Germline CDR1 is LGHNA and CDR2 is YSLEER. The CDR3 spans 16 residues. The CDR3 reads CASSQDPASTSPTQYF. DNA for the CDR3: TGCGCCAGCAGCCAAGATCCGGCTAGCACCAGTCCGACCCAGTACTTC.

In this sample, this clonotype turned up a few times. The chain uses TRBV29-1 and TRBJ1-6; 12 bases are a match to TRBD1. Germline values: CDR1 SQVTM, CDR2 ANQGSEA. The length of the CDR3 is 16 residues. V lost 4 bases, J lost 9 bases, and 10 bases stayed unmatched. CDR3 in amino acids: CSVGDRGRIVRSPLHF. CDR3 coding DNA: TGCAGCGTTGGGGACAGGGGGCGCATAGTACGTTCACCCCTCCACTTT. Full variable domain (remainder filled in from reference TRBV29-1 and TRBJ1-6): SAVISQKPSRDICQRGTSLTIQCQVDSQVTMMFWYRQQPGQSLTLIATANQGSEATYESGFVIDKFPISRPNLTFSTLTVSNMSPEDSSIYLCSVGDRGRIVRSPLHFGNGTRLTVT.

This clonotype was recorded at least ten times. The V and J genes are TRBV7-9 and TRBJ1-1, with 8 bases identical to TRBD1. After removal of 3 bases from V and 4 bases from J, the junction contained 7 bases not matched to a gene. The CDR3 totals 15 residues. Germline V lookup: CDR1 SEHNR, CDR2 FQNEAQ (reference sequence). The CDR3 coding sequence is TGTGCCAGCAGCTTCATCGCGACAGGGGCCACTGAAGCTTTCTTT. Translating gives CASSFIATGATEAFF.

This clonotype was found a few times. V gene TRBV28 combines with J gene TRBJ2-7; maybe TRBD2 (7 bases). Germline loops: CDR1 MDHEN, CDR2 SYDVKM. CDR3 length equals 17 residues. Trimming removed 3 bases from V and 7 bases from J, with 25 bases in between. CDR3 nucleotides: TGTGCCAGCAGTTTCCCCACGGGGGGCCCTGTCTGGGGGGAGCAGTACTTC. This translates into CASSFPTGGPVWGEQYF.

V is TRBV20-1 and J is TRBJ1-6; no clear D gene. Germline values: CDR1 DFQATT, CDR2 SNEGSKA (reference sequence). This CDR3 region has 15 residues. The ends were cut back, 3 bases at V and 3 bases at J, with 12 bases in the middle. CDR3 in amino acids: CSASLGYNYNSPLHF. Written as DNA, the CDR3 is TGCAGTGCTAGTCTTGGTTATAACTATAATTCACCCCTCCACTTT.

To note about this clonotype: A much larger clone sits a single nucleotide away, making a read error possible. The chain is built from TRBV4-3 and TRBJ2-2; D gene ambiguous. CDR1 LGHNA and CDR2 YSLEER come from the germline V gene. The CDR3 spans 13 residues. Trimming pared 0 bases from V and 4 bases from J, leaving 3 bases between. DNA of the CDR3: TGCGCCAGCAGCCAAGATCTCACCGGGGAGCTGTTTTTT. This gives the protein CASSQDLTGELFF.

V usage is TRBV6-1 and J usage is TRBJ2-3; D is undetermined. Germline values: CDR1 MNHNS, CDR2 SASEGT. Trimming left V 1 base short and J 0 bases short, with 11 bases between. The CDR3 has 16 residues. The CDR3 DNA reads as TGTGCCAGCAGTGAAGGGCGGATTAAAAGCACAGATACGCAGTATTTT. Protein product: CASSEGRIKSTDTQYF.

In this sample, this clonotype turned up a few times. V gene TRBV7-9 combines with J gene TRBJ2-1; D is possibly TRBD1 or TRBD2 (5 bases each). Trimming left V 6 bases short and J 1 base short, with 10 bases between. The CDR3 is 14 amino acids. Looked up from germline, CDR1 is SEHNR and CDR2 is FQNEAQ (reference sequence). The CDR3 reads CASSRGESYNEQFF. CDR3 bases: TGTGCCAGCAGTAGAGGGGAGTCCTACAATGAGCAGTTCTTC.

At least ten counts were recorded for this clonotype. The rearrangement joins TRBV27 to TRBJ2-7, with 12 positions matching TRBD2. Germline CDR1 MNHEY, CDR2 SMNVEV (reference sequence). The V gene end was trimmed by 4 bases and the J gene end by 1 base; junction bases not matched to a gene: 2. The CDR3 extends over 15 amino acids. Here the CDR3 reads CASSSLAGGSYEQYF. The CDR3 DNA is TGTGCCAGCAGTTCCCTAGCGGGAGGGTCCTACGAGCAGTACTTC.

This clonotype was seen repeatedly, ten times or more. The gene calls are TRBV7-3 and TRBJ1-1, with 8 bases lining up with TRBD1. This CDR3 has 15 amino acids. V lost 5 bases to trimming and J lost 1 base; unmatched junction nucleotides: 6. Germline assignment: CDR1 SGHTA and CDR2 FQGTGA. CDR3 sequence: CASSPTGTGNTEAFF. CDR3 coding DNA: TGTGCCAGCAGCCCTACCGGGACAGGGAACACTGAAGCTTTCTTT.

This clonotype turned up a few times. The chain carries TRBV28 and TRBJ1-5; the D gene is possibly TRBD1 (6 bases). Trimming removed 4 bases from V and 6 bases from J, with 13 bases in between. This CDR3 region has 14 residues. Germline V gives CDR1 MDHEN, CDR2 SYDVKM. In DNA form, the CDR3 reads TGTGCCAGCAGTTATGCAGGGGCTATTCAGCCCCAGCATTTT. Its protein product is CASSYAGAIQPQHF.

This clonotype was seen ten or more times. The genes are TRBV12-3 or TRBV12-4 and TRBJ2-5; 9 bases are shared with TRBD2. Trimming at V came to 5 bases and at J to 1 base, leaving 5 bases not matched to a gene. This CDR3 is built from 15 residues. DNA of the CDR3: TGTGCCAGCAGTCAACTAGCGGGTGCCCAAGAGACCCAGTACTTC. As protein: CASSQLAGAQETQYF.

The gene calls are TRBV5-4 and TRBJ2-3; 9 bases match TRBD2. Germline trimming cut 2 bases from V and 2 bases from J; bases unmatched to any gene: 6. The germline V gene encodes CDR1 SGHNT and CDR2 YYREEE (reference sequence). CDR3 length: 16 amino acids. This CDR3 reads CASSFGASGNTDTQYF. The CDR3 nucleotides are TGTGCCAGCAGCTTCGGAGCTAGCGGGAACACAGATACGCAGTATTTT.

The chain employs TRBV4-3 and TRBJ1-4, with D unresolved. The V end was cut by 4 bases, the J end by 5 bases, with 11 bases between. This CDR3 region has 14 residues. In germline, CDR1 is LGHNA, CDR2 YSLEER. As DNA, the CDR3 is TGCGCCAGCAGCCGATTACGGCGAAATGAAAAACTGTTTTTT. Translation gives CASSRLRRNEKLFF.

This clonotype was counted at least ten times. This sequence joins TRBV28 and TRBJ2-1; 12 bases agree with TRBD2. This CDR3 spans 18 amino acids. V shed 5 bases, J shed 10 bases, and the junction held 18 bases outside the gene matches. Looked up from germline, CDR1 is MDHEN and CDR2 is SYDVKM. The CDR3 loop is CASSRYLLAGGQSREQFF. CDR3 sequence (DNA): TGTGCCAGCAGTCGCTACTTACTAGCGGGAGGCCAAAGTAGGGAGCAGTTCTTC. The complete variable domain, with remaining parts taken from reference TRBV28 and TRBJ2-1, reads DVKVTQSSRYLVKRTGEKVFLECVQDMDHENMFWYRQDPGLGLRLIYFSYDVKMKEKGDIPEGYSVSREKKERFSLILESASTNQTSMYLCASSRYLLAGGQSREQFFGPGTRLTVL.

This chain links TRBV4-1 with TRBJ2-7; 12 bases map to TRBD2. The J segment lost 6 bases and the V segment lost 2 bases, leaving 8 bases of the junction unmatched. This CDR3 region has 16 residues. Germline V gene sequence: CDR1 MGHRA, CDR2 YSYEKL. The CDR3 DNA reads TGCGCCAGCAGCCAAACCAGACTAGCGGGAGATCGCGAGCAGTACTTC. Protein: CASSQTRLAGDREQYF.

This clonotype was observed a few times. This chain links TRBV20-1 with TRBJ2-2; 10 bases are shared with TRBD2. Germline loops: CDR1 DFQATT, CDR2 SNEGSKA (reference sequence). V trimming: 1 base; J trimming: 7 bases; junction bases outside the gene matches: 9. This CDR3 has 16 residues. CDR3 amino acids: CSARVGAGGYGGELFF. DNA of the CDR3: TGCAGTGCTAGAGTGGGAGCGGGAGGGTACGGCGGGGAGCTGTTTTTT.

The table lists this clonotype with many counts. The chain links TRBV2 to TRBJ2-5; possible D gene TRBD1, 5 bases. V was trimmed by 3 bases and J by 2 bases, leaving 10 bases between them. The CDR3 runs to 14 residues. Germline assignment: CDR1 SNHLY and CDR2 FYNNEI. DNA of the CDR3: TGTGCCAGCAGTGAGGCCAGGGAACAAGAGACCCAGTACTTC. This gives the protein CASSEAREQETQYF.

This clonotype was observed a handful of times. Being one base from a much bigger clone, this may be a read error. CDR3 DNA: TGCGCCAGCAGCTTGGAAGGGGACGAGCAGTACTTC. It encodes CASSLEGDEQYF. The chain carries TRBV5-1 and TRBJ2-7, with TRBD1 as a possible D gene (5 bases). Germline loops: CDR1 SGHRS, CDR2 YFSETQ. The CDR3 has 12 amino acids. Between the trimmed V and J ends, which lost 0 bases and 5 bases, there was a span of 6 bases.

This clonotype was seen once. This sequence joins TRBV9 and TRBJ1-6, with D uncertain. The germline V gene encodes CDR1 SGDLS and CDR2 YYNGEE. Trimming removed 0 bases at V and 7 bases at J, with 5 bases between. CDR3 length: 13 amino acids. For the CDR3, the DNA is TGTGCCAGCAGCGTAGATGTCAATTCACCCCTCCACTTT. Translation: CASSVDVNSPLHF.

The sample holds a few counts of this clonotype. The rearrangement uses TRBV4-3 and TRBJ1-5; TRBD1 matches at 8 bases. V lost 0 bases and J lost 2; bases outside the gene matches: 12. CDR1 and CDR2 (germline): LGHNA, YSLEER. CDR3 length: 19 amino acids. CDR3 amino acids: CASSQDWGQAGSGNQPQHF. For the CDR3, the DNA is TGCGCCAGCAGCCAAGATTGGGGACAGGCAGGTTCGGGCAATCAGCCCCAGCATTTT.

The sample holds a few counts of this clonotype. CDR3 region: CASSQDQPSWGRGEQFF. CDR3 bases: TGCGCCAGCAGCCAAGATCAGCCTAGCTGGGGGAGGGGTGAGCAGTTCTTC. The V and J genes are TRBV4-3 and TRBJ2-1; 7 positions match TRBD2. Germline V lookup: CDR1 LGHNA, CDR2 YSLEER. V lost 0 bases to trimming and J lost 9 bases; unmatched junction nucleotides: 14. The CDR3 loop spans 17 amino acids.

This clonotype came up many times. The CDR3 sequence: CASSLMWRVGNEQYF. The CDR3, as DNA: TGTGCCAGCAGCTTGATGTGGAGGGTTGGTAACGAGCAGTACTTC. The V and J genes are TRBV5-8 and TRBJ2-7; tentative D call: TRBD2 (6 bases). V dropped 1 base and J dropped 5 bases, with 16 bases sitting between them. The CDR3 has 15 residues. The germline CDR1 and CDR2 sequences are SGHTS and YDEGEE.

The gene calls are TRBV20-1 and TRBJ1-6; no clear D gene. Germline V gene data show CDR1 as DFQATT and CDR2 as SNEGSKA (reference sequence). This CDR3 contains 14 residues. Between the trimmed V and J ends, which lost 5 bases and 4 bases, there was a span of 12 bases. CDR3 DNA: TGCAGTGCTCCCAACCCCACGTATAATTCACCCCTCCACTTT. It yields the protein CSAPNPTYNSPLHF.